Each of the 25 T cell receptor beta chains below was sequenced from the same sample in a study of human T cells and chemical hapten exposure. TCRdb re-derived calls from the 5' RACE reads in MiXCR, one entry per CDR3 protein. The sample carries more than 75,000 distinct CDR3 sequences, about 16% recorded once. Sequencing started from total RNA isolated from unfractionated whole blood. Every receptor here comes from a female donor in good health.

CDR3 amino acids: CASSRNTQPTSGYEQYF. CDR3 nucleotides: TGCGCCAGCAGCCGTAATACTCAGCCGACTAGCGGTTACGAGCAGTACTTC. The chain joins TRBV5-1 to TRBJ2-7, with 9 bases identical to TRBD2. Germline CDR1 and CDR2: SGHRS and YFSETQ. The CDR3 contains 17 residues. The J segment lost 4 bases and the V segment lost 4 bases, leaving 15 bases of the junction unmatched.

The genes are TRBV5-1 and TRBJ1-4; 11 bases match TRBD1. The CDR3 is made up of 15 amino acids. The V and J ends lost 3 bases and 4 bases, in that order; junction bases with no gene match: 2. Germline V lookup: CDR1 SGHRS, CDR2 YFSETQ. The CDR3, as DNA: TGCGCCAGCAGCTGGACAGGGGGCGATAATGAAAAACTGTTTTTT. Its translation: CASSWTGGDNEKLFF.

This clonotype came up a few times. The rearrangement uses TRBV19 and TRBJ2-5, with D possibly matching TRBD1 (6 bases). The V end was cut by 8 bases, the J end by 1 base, with 11 bases between. The CDR3 is made up of 13 amino acids. CDR1 is LNHDA and CDR2 is SQIVND in the germline V gene (reference sequence). The CDR3 nucleotides read TGTGCCAGTGGTCGGACAGTCCAAGAGACCCAGTACTTC. Its translation: CASGRTVQETQYF. Variable domain in full (rest from reference TRBV19 and TRBJ2-5): DGGITQSPKYLFRKEGQNVTLSCEQNLNHDAMYWYRQDPGQGLRLIYYSQIVNDFQKGDIAEGYSVSREKKESFPLTVTSAQKNPTAFYLCASGRTVQETQYFGPGTRLLVL.

This rearrangement joins TRBV27 to TRBJ1-3, with a possible D match to TRBD1 (5 bases). The V and J ends lost 2 bases and 0 bases respectively, with 5 bases between them. The CDR3 runs 14 residues. CDR1 and CDR2 (germline): MNHEY, SMNVEV (reference sequence). The CDR3 bases are TGTGCCAGCAGTTTAAGGGGCTCTGGAAACACCATATATTTT. This gives the protein CASSLRGSGNTIYF.

The gene calls are TRBV4-3 and TRBJ2-2, with D possibly being TRBD1 (5 bases). The CDR3 runs 17 residues. Germline assignment: CDR1 LGHNA and CDR2 YSLEER. V dropped 2 bases and J dropped 1 base, with 14 bases sitting between them. The CDR3 DNA reads as TGCGCCAGCAGCCAATTTGGGTTTAGGGGGAACACCGGGGAGCTGTTTTTT. It specifies CASSQFGFRGNTGELFF.

This clonotype appeared a few times. The rearrangement joins TRBV12-3 or TRBV12-4 to TRBJ1-1, with TRBD1 matching over 7 bases. The CDR3 runs 18 residues. The V and J ends lost 5 bases and 6 bases, in that order; junction bases with no gene match: 21. Written as DNA, the CDR3 is TGTGCCAGCAGTATCTCCCTGTGGGGCAACGACAGGGCCTCTGAAGCTTTCTTT. Amino acid sequence: CASSISLWGNDRASEAFF.

The chain combines TRBV6-5 with TRBJ2-7, with 9 bases fitting TRBD1. V dropped 5 bases and J dropped 0; count of bases not matched to a gene: 5. Germline CDR1 is MNHEY and CDR2 is SVGAGI. The CDR3 is made up of 15 amino acids. The CDR3 sequence is CASSKGQGLSYEQYF. CDR3 nucleotides: TGTGCCAGCAGTAAGGGACAGGGCCTCTCCTACGAGCAGTACTTC.

This sequence joins TRBV12-3 or TRBV12-4 and TRBJ2-2; unclear D gene. With 2 bases removed from V and 2 bases from J, the gap between germline ends came to 9 bases. This CDR3 region has 15 residues. The CDR3 DNA reads as TGTGCCAGCAGTTTATTTTCAGCTAACACCGGGGAGCTGTTTTTT. It encodes CASSLFSANTGELFF.

The rearrangement links TRBV20-1 to TRBJ1-2; possible D gene TRBD1, 5 bases. The germline CDR1 and CDR2 sequences are DFQATT and SNEGSKA (reference sequence). The CDR3 is made up of 10 amino acids. Trimming shortened V by 5 bases and J by 10 bases, and 11 bases separated the two germline ends. The CDR3 reads CSARGEDYTF. Written as DNA, the CDR3 is TGCAGTGCTCGAGGGGAAGACTACACCTTC.

This chain connects TRBV5-1 to TRBJ2-7; a weak D match, TRBD2 (5 bases). The CDR3 is made up of 14 amino acids. Trimming removed 2 bases from V and 0 bases from J, with 9 bases in between. The germline V gene has CDR1 SGHRS and CDR2 YFSETQ. DNA for the CDR3: TGCGCCAGCAGCTTCGGAGGCAGCTCCTACGAGCAGTACTTC. Its translation: CASSFGGSSYEQYF.

This clonotype was observed at least ten times. The chain uses TRBV6-1 and TRBJ1-1; 10 bases map to TRBD1. J was trimmed by 8 bases and V by 7 bases; bases with no gene match: 7. The CDR3 runs 13 residues. Looked up from germline, CDR1 is MNHNS and CDR2 is SASEGT. Here the CDR3 reads CASTTGQGIEAFF. CDR3 nucleotides: TGTGCCAGCACCACGGGACAGGGGATCGAAGCTTTCTTT.

The rearrangement uses TRBV6-5 and TRBJ1-2; the D is unclear. Germline V lookup: CDR1 MNHEY, CDR2 SVGAGI. V lost 0 bases, J lost 3 bases, and 8 bases lay in between. The CDR3 length is 14 residues. This CDR3 reads CASSYSSADYGYTF. In DNA form, the CDR3 reads TGTGCCAGCAGTTACTCTTCCGCAGACTATGGCTACACCTTC.

This clonotype came up many times. CDR3 nucleotide sequence: TGTGCCAGCAGCTCCATGGGGTCCTCTGGAAACACCATATATTTT. This gives the protein CASSSMGSSGNTIYF. The chain links TRBV5-4 to TRBJ1-3, with unresolved D. CDR3 size: 15 residues. Trimming pared 3 bases from V and 0 bases from J, leaving 10 bases between. CDR1 is SGHNT, CDR2 YYREEE, per germline (reference sequence).

The chain is built from TRBV18 and TRBJ2-5; D may be TRBD1 (6 bases). Trimming cost V 0 bases and J 2 bases, with 10 bases left between them. The germline V gene encodes CDR1 KGHSH and CDR2 LQKENI. The CDR3 has 15 residues. CDR3 protein: CASSPPRQGQETQYF. Here the CDR3 DNA reads TGTGCCAGCTCACCACCAAGGCAGGGGCAAGAGACCCAGTACTTC.

The chain combines TRBV30 with TRBJ2-3; D is uncertain. Trimming pared 0 bases from V and 1 base from J, leaving 8 bases between. The germline V gene has CDR1 GTSNPN and CDR2 SVGIG (reference sequence). The CDR3 length is 14 residues. The CDR3, as DNA: TGTGCCTGGAGTGTAGTGGCGGGCACAGATACGCAGTATTTT. Amino acid sequence: CAWSVVAGTDTQYF.

This chain links TRBV14 with TRBJ2-6; D possibly corresponds to TRBD2 (6 bases). The CDR3 is 15 residues long. Germline V gene lookup returns CDR1 SGHDN and CDR2 FVKESK. V lost 3 bases, J lost 6 bases, and 12 bases lay in between. As DNA, the CDR3 is TGTGCCAGCAGCCAGGGACTGGGCGCGGCCAACGTCCTGACTTTC. It is translated as CASSQGLGAANVLTF.

This clonotype was detected only a few times. This chain joins TRBV28 and TRBJ2-1; D unresolved. CDR1 and CDR2 (germline): MDHEN, SYDVKM. Trimming stripped 6 bases from V and 0 bases from J, with 9 bases between. The CDR3 covers 14 residues. The CDR3 sequence is CASRLLSSYNEQFF. DNA of the CDR3: TGTGCCAGCAGACTTCTGTCCTCCTACAATGAGCAGTTCTTC.

The rearrangement uses TRBV3-1 and TRBJ2-1, with 7 positions matching TRBD2. V was pared by 5 bases and J by 14 bases, with 9 bases of the junction left unmatched. Germline lookup yields CDR1 LGHDT and CDR2 YNNKEL (reference sequence). The CDR3 is 12 amino acids. In nucleotides, the CDR3 is TGTGCCAGCAGCTGGGAGGGGACTGCCAAGTTCTTC. This encodes CASSWEGTAKFF.

This clonotype was seen a few times. The chain couples TRBV6-5 to TRBJ2-1; 9 bases match TRBD1. Unmatched junction bases numbered 6, after V lost 8 bases and J lost 7 bases. The CDR3 runs to 13 residues. Looked up from germline, CDR1 is MNHEY and CDR2 is SVGAGI. Here the CDR3 DNA reads TGTGCCAGCTACAGGGGGCTGGGGAATGAGCAGTTCTTC. Its translation is CASYRGLGNEQFF.

This clonotype came up a few times. This chain links TRBV6-1 with TRBJ2-4; tentative D call: TRBD2 (6 bases). The CDR3 is 14 residues long. V was trimmed by 3 bases and J by 6 bases, leaving 12 bases between them. CDR1 is MNHNS, CDR2 SASEGT, per germline. The CDR3 nucleotides read TGTGCCAGCAGTGAGGCAGTAGCGGTAAACATTCAGTACTTC. This translates into CASSEAVAVNIQYF.

This clonotype was counted only a few times. The chain is built from TRBV6-5 and TRBJ1-1; no firm D call. The CDR3 consists of 17 residues. Trimming took off 0 bases at V and 1 base at J, with 15 bases between the two ends. In germline, CDR1 is MNHEY, CDR2 SVGAGI. Here the CDR3 reads CASSYSSLVGKNTEAFF. The CDR3 region has the DNA TGTGCCAGCAGTTACTCCTCCCTGGTGGGGAAGAACACTGAAGCTTTCTTT.

V is TRBV2 and J is TRBJ2-5, with TRBD2 matching 7 bases. V shed 3 bases, J shed 4 bases, and the junction held 5 bases outside the gene matches. The germline gives CDR1 SNHLY, CDR2 FYNNEI. CDR3 length: 14 residues. The CDR3 is CASSEGRGGETQYF. The CDR3 bases are TGTGCCAGCAGTGAGGGGCGCGGGGGAGAGACCCAGTACTTC.

Only a few counts were recorded for this clonotype. V and J are TRBV27 and TRBJ2-3; 11 bases fit TRBD1. The CDR3 covers 13 residues. Germline trimming cut 6 bases from V and 8 bases from J; bases unmatched to any gene: 4. The germline gives CDR1 MNHEY, CDR2 SMNVEV (reference sequence). The CDR3 reads CASRGQGAATQYF. The CDR3 bases are TGTGCCAGCAGAGGACAGGGGGCAGCTACGCAGTATTTT.

V usage is TRBV6-1 and J usage is TRBJ2-7; D remains ambiguous. The CDR3 is made up of 12 amino acids. The germline gives CDR1 MNHNS, CDR2 SASEGT. Deletions cut 2 bases from V and 3 bases from J, with 5 bases between. CDR3 loop: CASSEQYYEQYF. CDR3 DNA sequence: TGTGCCAGCAGTGAACAGTACTACGAGCAGTACTTC.

The table lists this clonotype with many counts. This chain connects TRBV20-1 to TRBJ2-3; no firm D call. The germline V gene has CDR1 DFQATT and CDR2 SNEGSKA (reference sequence). There are 10 residues in the CDR3. Trimming removed 5 bases from V and 5 bases from J, with 5 bases in between. The CDR3 DNA follows: TGCAGTGCTTCTAGAGATACGCAGTATTTT. It is translated as CSASRDTQYF.